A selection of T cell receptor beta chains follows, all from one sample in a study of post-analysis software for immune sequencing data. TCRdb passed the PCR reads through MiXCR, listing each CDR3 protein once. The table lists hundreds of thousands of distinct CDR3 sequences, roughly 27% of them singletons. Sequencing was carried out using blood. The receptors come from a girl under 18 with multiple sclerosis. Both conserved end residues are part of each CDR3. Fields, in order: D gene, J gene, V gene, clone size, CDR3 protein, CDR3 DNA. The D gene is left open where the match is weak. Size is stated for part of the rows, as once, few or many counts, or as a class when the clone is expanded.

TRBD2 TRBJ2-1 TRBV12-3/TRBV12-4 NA CASSPKTSGDNEQFF TGTGCCAGCAGTCCGAAGACTAGCGGGGACAATGAGCAGTTCTTC
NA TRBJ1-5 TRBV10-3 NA CAISASRESNQPQHF TGTGCCATCAGTGCGTCCAGGGAAAGCAATCAGCCCCAGCATTTT
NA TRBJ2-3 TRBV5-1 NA CASSQTAPRENTQYF TGCGCCAGCAGCCAAACCGCGCCCCGTGAGAATACGCAGTATTTT
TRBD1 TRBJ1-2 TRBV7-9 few CASSPTGSGYTF TGTGCCAGCAGCCCGACAGGGAGTGGCTACACCTTC
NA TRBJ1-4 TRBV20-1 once CSARAGFGEKLFF TGCAGTGCTAGAGCAGGGTTTGGTGAAAAACTGTTTTTT
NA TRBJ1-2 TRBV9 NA CASTPRGLVYGYTF TGTGCCAGCACTCCGAGGGGGTTGGTCTATGGCTACACCTTC
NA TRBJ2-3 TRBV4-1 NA CASSQMAGRGADTQYF TGCGCCAGCAGCCAAATGGCAGGAAGGGGGGCAGATACGCAGTATTTT
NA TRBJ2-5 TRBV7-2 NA CASSLGASVGYEQDF TGTGCCAGCAGCTTGGGGGCTAGCGTCGGGTACGAGCAGGACTTC
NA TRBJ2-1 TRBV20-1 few CSAREEGWRQQFF TGCAGTGCTAGAGAAGAGGGTTGGCGCCAGCAGTTCTTC
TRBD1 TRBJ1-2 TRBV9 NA CASSVAGTGRYGYTF TGTGCCAGCAGCGTAGCCGGGACAGGGCGTTATGGCTACACCTTC
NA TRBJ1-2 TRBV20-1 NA CSASRRLATHFGTF TGCAGTGCTAGTCGCCGATTGGCCACACATTTCGGCACCTTC
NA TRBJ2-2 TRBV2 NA CASSLFIGLVNTGELFF TGTGCCAGCAGTTTATTTATTGGACTTGTAAACACCGGGGAGCTGTTTTTT
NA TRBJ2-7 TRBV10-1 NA CASSDGVTYEQYF TGCGCCAGCAGTGACGGGGTAACCTACGAGCAGTACTTC
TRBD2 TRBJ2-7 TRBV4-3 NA CASSLGTGTSGSHEQYF TGCGCCAGCAGCCTGGGGACCGGGACTAGCGGGAGCCACGAGCAGTACTTC
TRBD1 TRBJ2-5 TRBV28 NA CASSFSGQGGNEQYF TGTGCCAGCAGTTTTTCGGGACAGGGGGGTAATGAGCAGTACTTC
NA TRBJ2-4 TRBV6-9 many CASSSGQKNIQYF TGTGCCAGCAGTTCTGGGCAGAAAAACATTCAGTACTTC
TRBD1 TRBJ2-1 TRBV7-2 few CASSSNRGLGNEQFF TGTGCCAGCTCTTCAAACAGGGGATTAGGAAATGAGCAGTTCTTC
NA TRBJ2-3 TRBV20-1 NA CSARGRAADTQYF TGCAGTGCTAGGGGGCGGGCCGCAGATACGCAGTATTTT
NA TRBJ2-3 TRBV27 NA CASSPRSASDTQYF TGTGCCAGCAGTCCTCGGAGCGCCTCAGATACGCAGTATTTT
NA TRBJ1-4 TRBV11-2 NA CASSLRTGLNKKLFF TGTGCCAGCAGCTTGCGCACGGGGCTTAATAAAAAACTGTTTTTT
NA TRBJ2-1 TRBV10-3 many CAIRGAGGSSYNEQFF TGTGCCATCAGAGGGGCCGGAGGAAGCTCCTACAATGAGCAGTTCTTC
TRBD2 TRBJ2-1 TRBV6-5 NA CASRRPGTSGNEQFF TGTGCCAGCAGACGACCCGGGACTAGCGGAAATGAGCAGTTCTTC
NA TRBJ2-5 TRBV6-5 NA CASSYSWATTKQETQYF TGTGCCAGCAGTTACTCATGGGCTACGACTAAACAAGAGACCCAGTACTTC